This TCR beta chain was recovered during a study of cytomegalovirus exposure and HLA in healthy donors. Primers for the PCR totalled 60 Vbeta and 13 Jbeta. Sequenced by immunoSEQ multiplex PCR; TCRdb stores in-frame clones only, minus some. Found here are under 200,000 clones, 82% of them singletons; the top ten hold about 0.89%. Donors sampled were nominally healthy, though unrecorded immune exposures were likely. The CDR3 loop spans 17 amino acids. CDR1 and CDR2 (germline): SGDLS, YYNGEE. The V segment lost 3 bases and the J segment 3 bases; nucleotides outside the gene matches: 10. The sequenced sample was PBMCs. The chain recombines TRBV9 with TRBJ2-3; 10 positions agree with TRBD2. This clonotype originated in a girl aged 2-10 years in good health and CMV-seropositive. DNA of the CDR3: TGTGCCAGCAGCGCAGCCGGGACTAGCGCTATTACAGATACGCAGTATTTT. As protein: CASSAAGTSAITDTQYF.